This is a list of T cell receptor beta chains from one sample in a study of blood T cell repertoires in COVID-19. TCRdb's table, derived via immunoSEQ multiplex PCR, lists solely in-frame clones and lacks some. The table shows some 140,000 clones, with less than 95% occurring only once. Material for sequencing was peripheral blood. These receptors were obtained from a man aged 50-59 years with acute or convalescent COVID-19. The CDR3 runs from the conserved cysteine through the conserved F or W. Fields, in order: V gene, J gene, CDR3 length, CDR3 protein.

V gene: TRBV10-3
J gene: TRBJ1-5
CDR3 length: 16
CDR3 protein: CAISEVRGGADQPQHF

V gene: TRBV19
J gene: TRBJ2-7
CDR3 length: 14
CDR3 protein: CATSWARGNYEQYF

V gene: TRBV28
J gene: TRBJ1-2
CDR3 length: 13
CDR3 protein: CASSLGQGGGYTF

V gene: TRBV5-1
J gene: TRBJ2-2
CDR3 length: 15
CDR3 protein: CASSLAASGTGELFF

V gene: TRBV28
J gene: TRBJ1-5
CDR3 length: 13
CDR3 protein: CASSRQNNQPQHF

V gene: TRBV11-1
J gene: TRBJ2-7
CDR3 length: 12
CDR3 protein: CASSRQGHEQYF

V gene: TRBV6-5
J gene: TRBJ2-1
CDR3 length: 14
CDR3 protein: CASGGGGSYNEQFF

V gene: TRBV1
J gene: TRBJ2-1
CDR3 length: 13
CDR3 protein: CTSPSRFYNEQFF

V gene: TRBV19
J gene: TRBJ2-4
CDR3 length: 13
CDR3 protein: CASNPRWGEGEYF

V gene: TRBV3-1/TRBV3-2
J gene: TRBJ1-1
CDR3 length: 15
CDR3 protein: CASSQVPGGDTEAFF

V gene: TRBV19
J gene: TRBJ1-1
CDR3 length: 16
CDR3 protein: CASTEGQRFMNTEAFF

V gene: TRBV7-9
J gene: TRBJ1-3
CDR3 length: 13
CDR3 protein: CASSLLSGNTIYF

V gene: TRBV29-1
J gene: TRBJ1-2
CDR3 length: 12
CDR3 protein: CSVPGQGGGYTF

V gene: TRBV9
J gene: TRBJ2-3
CDR3 length: 15
CDR3 protein: CASSPRTGGTDTQYF

V gene: TRBV27
J gene: TRBJ2-3
CDR3 length: 16
CDR3 protein: CASSLARDRSTDTQYF

V gene: TRBV5-1
J gene: TRBJ1-2
CDR3 length: 14
CDR3 protein: CASSLDRPNYGYTF

V gene: TRBV5-8
J gene: TRBJ1-3
CDR3 length: 15
CDR3 protein: CASSLEGAAGNTIYF

V gene: TRBV2
J gene: TRBJ1-2
CDR3 length: 15
CDR3 protein: CASSEAGGGGNGYTF

V gene: TRBV3-1/TRBV3-2
J gene: TRBJ1-3
CDR3 length: 18
CDR3 protein: CASSQDLGVRAEGNTIYF

V gene: TRBV27
J gene: TRBJ2-6
CDR3 length: 16
CDR3 protein: CASSLLDSSGANVLTF

V gene: TRBV11-3
J gene: TRBJ2-2
CDR3 length: 16
CDR3 protein: CASSFVGRGVSGELFF

V gene: TRBV13
J gene: TRBJ2-5
CDR3 length: 14
CDR3 protein: CASSTLGGLKTQYF

V gene: TRBV7-7
J gene: TRBJ1-1
CDR3 length: 13
CDR3 protein: CASSFRMNTEAFF

V gene: TRBV9
J gene: TRBJ2-1
CDR3 length: 15
CDR3 protein: CASSVGVAQYNEQFF